The 9 T cell receptor beta chains presented below share a single source sample, sequenced in a study of OX40 agonist ivuxolimab in advanced cancers. TCRdb's copy holds only in-frame clones and misses some; the assay was immunoSEQ multiplex PCR. In the table there are tens of thousands of clones, roughly four fifths of which are singletons. Material: CD4+ or CD8+ T cells sorted from blood, obtained in a trial of the OX40 agonist ivuxolimab. The origin of the receptors is an adult with an advanced solid tumor such as melanoma, head and neck, liver or kidney cancer.

The gene calls are TRBV11-3 and TRBJ2-1; 13 positions match TRBD2. Unmatched junction bases numbered 8, after V lost 0 bases and J lost 6 bases. Germline CDR1 is SGHNT and CDR2 is YENEEA. The CDR3 extends over 18 amino acids. In nucleotides, the CDR3 is TGTGCCAGCAGCTTAGATCAAGGTGGGACTAGCGGGGTCAATGAGCAGTTCTTC. Its translation is CASSLDQGGTSGVNEQFF.

This rearrangement joins TRBV9 to TRBJ2-7, with D tentatively TRBD2 (6 bases). Germline CDR1 is SGDLS and CDR2 is YYNGEE. V was cut by 4 bases and J by 0 bases, with 14 bases left in between. The CDR3 is 15 residues long. DNA for the CDR3: TGTGCCAGCAGCCCGGGACTTTTGAGCTCCTACGAGCAGTACTTC. It codes for CASSPGLLSSYEQYF.

There are a few counts of this clone. The chain is built from TRBV28 and TRBJ2-1; no definite D call. The CDR3 has 14 residues. The germline V gene has CDR1 MDHEN and CDR2 SYDVKM. Trimming cost V 7 bases and J 6 bases, with 16 bases left between them. The CDR3 region is CASTSSLVGNEQFF. CDR3 DNA sequence: TGTGCCAGCACCTCCTCCCTAGTAGGCAATGAGCAGTTCTTC.

The gene calls are TRBV5-4 and TRBJ2-2; D is perhaps TRBD2 (5 bases). V lost 7 bases to trimming and J lost 7 bases, with 11 bases between them. Germline V gene data show CDR1 as SGHNT and CDR2 as YYREEE (reference sequence). This CDR3 region has 12 residues. The CDR3 loop reads CASAAGLGELFF. CDR3 bases: TGTGCCAGCGCCGCAGGACTCGGGGAGCTGTTTTTT.

The genes are TRBV5-4 and TRBJ1-1; TRBD1 aligns across 7 bases. CDR1 and CDR2 from the germline V gene are SGHNT and YYREEE (reference sequence). V was pared by 0 bases and J by 0 bases, with 14 bases of the junction left unmatched. The CDR3 has 19 residues. The CDR3 reads CASSLVPWTGRKMNTEAFF. DNA for the CDR3: TGTGCCAGCAGCTTGGTTCCTTGGACAGGAAGAAAGATGAACACTGAAGCTTTCTTT.

This chain connects TRBV30 to TRBJ2-7; a weak D match, TRBD1 (6 bases). The CDR3 has 13 residues. With 4 bases removed from V and 7 bases from J, the gap between germline ends came to 17 bases. The germline V gene has CDR1 GTSNPN and CDR2 SVGIG (reference sequence). The CDR3 sequence: CAWNRVGVGEQYF. Here the CDR3 DNA reads TGTGCCTGGAACAGGGTCGGAGTGGGGGAGCAGTACTTC.

Notes on this clone: The DNA is omitted, as the CDR3 cannot be located on it reliably, and the CDR3 follows TCRdb's listing. This chain connects TRBV29-1 to TRBJ2-3; whether TRBD2, the table's D call, matches the DNA was not checked. CDR1 is SQVTM and CDR2 is ANQGSEA in the germline V gene. The CDR3 region is 14 residues in length, termini included. This CDR3 is CSVWERGGRDTQYF.

The chain combines TRBV5-1 with TRBJ1-1, with a possible D match to TRBD1 (6 bases). CDR3 length: 16 amino acids. V lost 6 bases and J lost 0, with 18 bases in between. Germline V gives CDR1 SGHRS, CDR2 YFSETQ. The CDR3 is CASTWGRGNMNTEAFF. The CDR3 nucleotides are TGCGCCAGCACTTGGGGCAGGGGCAACATGAACACTGAAGCTTTCTTT.

The rearrangement joins TRBV7-3 to TRBJ1-1; weak D call: TRBD1 (6 bases). In germline, CDR1 is SGHTA, CDR2 FQGTGA. This CDR3 spans 15 amino acids. Trimming left V 5 bases short and J 8 bases short, with 21 bases between. CDR3 protein: CASSPPGVTGSEAFF. The CDR3 DNA sequence: TGTGCCAGCAGCCCACCGGGGGTTACAGGGAGCGAAGCTTTCTTT.